The rows below give T cell receptor beta chains drawn from one sample of a study of cytomegalovirus exposure and HLA in healthy donors. Using immunoSEQ multiplex PCR, the repertoire was profiled, and TCRdb retains in-frame clones only, with some absent. This sample has 55,000 to 75,000 clones, with around 74% found just once. The specimen sequenced was PBMCs. These receptors were collected from a woman aged 30 to 39 in good health and CMV-seropositive. Both conserved end residues are trimmed from each CDR3.

v_call cdr3_aa
TRBV4-3 ASSQEGPYGEATEAF
TRBV10-3 AIAVNPAYNEQF
TRBV5-4 ASSLAFNRWSSYEQY
TRBV6-5 ASYRRGNRVLT
TRBV6-5 ASSYSGQGTYGYT
TRBV28 ASSPTLWGPRGTEAF
TRBV29-1 SGTQGLGVSYNEQF
TRBV6-5 ASSPYRVGELF
TRBV7-3 ASSLGPQRSTDTQY
TRBV6-6 ASRVQGARTEAF
TRBV14 ASSQVRWGLQDEQY
TRBV7-9 AVSGGDTSYEQY